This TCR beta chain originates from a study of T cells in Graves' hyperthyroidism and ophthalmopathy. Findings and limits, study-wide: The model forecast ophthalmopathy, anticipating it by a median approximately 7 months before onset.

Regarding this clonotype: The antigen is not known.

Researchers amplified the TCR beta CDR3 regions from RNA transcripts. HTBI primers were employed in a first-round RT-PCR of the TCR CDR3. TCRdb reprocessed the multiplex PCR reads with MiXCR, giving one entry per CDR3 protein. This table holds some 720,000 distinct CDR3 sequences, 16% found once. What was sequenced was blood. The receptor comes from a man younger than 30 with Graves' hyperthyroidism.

The CDR3 region is CSASGGGPSSYEQYF. The CDR3, as DNA: TGCAGTGCATCCGGGGGCGGACCCAGCTCCTACGAGCAGTACTTC. This chain uses TRBV20-1 with TRBJ2-7; tentatively, D is TRBD1 or TRBD2 (6 bases each). Germline assignment: CDR1 DFQATT and CDR2 SNEGSKA (reference sequence). V lost 6 bases and J 0 bases, leaving 18 bases between the germline ends. CDR3 length: 15 residues.